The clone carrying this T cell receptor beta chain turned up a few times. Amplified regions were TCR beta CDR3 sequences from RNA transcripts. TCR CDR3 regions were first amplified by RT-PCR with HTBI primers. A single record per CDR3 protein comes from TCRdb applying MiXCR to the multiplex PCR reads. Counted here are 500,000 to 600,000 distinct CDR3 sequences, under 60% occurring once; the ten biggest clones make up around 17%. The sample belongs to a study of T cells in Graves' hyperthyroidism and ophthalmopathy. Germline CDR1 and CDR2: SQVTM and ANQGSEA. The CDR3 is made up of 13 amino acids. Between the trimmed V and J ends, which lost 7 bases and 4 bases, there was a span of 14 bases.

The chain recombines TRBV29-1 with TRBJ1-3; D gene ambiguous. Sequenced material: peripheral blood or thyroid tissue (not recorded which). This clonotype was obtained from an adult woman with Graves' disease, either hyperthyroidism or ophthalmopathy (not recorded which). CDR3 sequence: CSASLTLGNTIYF. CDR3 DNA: TGCAGCGCCTCCCTGACCTTGGGAAACACCATATATTTT.